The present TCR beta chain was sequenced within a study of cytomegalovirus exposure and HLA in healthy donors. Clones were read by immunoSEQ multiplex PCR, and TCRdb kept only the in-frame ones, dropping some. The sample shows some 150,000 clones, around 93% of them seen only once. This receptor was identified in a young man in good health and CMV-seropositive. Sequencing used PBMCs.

The CDR3 nucleotides are TGTGCCAGCAATCCCTTGGGGACTAGCGTTGGAAATGAGCAGTTCTTC. Translated: CASNPLGTSVGNEQFF. The chain is built from TRBV28 and TRBJ2-1, with 10 bases fitting TRBD2. The CDR3 extends over 16 amino acids. Germline CDR1 MDHEN, CDR2 SYDVKM. The V and J ends lost 7 bases and 7 bases, in that order; junction bases with no gene match: 13. Drawing the rest from reference TRBV28 and TRBJ2-1, the complete variable domain is DVKVTQSSRYLVKRTGEKVFLECVQDMDHENMFWYRQDPGLGLRLIYFSYDVKMKEKGDIPEGYSVSREKKERFSLILESASTNQTSMYLCASNPLGTSVGNEQFFGPGTRLTVL.